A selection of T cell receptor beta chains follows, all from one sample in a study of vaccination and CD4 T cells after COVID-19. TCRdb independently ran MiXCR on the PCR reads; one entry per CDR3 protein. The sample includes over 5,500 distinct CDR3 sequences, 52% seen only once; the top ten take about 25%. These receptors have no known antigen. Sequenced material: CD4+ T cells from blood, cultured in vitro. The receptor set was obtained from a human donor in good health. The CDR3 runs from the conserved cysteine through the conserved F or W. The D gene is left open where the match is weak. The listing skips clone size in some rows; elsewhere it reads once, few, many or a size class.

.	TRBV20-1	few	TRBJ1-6	TGCAGTGCTGGTACAACAGGGTCGGGCTCACCCCTCCACTTT	CSAGTTGSGSPLHF
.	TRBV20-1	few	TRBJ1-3	TGCAGTGCAGGACCCTTTGGGGGAGGAGGAAACACCATATATTTT	CSAGPFGGGGNTIYF
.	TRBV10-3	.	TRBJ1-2	TGTGCCATCAGGGAGTCTATAGGCTACACCTTC	CAIRESIGYTF
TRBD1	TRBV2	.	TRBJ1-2	TGTGCCAGCAGTCCAGGGGGGTATGGCTACACCTTC	CASSPGGYGYTF
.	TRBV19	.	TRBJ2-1	TGTGCCAGTAGCCCCAGTTTAAATGCAAGGGAGACATCCCGGTATGAGCAGTTCTTC	CASSPSLNARETSRYEQFF
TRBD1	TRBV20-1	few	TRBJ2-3	TGCAGTGCTCAAATAATACAGGGGAGAACAGATACGCAGTATTTT	CSAQIIQGRTDTQYF
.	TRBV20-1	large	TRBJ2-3	TGCAGTGCTAGACCCGGAGGCCCGACTAGCACAGATACGCAGTATTTT	CSARPGGPTSTDTQYF
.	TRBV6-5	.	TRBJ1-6	TGTGCCAGCAGTTCTTCACCGCGGACGGACCGCTATAATTCACCCCTCCACTTT	CASSSSPRTDRYNSPLHF
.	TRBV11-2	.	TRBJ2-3	TGTGCCAGCAGCTTAAGGCGGGCGGTAACAGATACGCAGTATTTT	CASSLRRAVTDTQYF
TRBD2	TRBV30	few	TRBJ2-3	TGTGCCTGGAGTGGGCTAGCGGGACCAGATACGCAGTATTTT	CAWSGLAGPDTQYF
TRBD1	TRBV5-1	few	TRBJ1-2	TGCGCCAGCAGCCCCGAGGGACAGGGAAGCGGCTACACCTTC	CASSPEGQGSGYTF
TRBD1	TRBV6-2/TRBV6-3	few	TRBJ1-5	TGTGCCAGCAGCCCCCGGACAGGGGATAGCAATCAGCCCCAGCATTTT	CASSPRTGDSNQPQHF
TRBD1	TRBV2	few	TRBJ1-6	TGTGCCAGCAGGGGACAGGGTATTGGTAATTCACCCCTCCACTTT	CASRGQGIGNSPLHF
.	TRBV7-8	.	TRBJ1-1	TGTGCCAGCAGCTTAGTGTCTTTTGGGGTGAACACTGAAGCTTTCTTT	CASSLVSFGVNTEAFF
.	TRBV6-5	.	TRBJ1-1	TGTGCCAGCAGTTATTACCTGTACACTGAAGCTTTCTTT	CASSYYLYTEAFF
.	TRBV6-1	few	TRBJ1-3	TGTGCCAGCGACCGGAGGGCCGGAAACACCATATATTTT	CASDRRAGNTIYF
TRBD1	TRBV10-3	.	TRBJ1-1	TGTGCCATCAGTGAAGACAGGGGGATGAACACTGAAGCTTTCTTT	CAISEDRGMNTEAFF
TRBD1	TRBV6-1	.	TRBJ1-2	TGTGCCAGCAGTCCATCGGACAGGGGACCACTTAACTATGGCTACACCTTC	CASSPSDRGPLNYGYTF